This section outlines one T cell receptor (beta chain) sequence together with its context. The data are from a study of blood T cell repertoires in COVID-19. This table comes from immunoSEQ multiplex PCR, and its TCRdb copy is limited to in-frame clones, with some not included. The sample lists about 440,000 clones; more than 70% were seen once. V lost 1 base to trimming and J lost 4 bases; unmatched junction nucleotides: 2. The germline gives CDR1 LGHNA, CDR2 YNFKEQ. The CDR3 has 15 residues. Patients at the Seattle site were enrolled during active infection and followed longitudinally. The V gene is TRBV4-2, the J gene TRBJ1-1; TRBD1 matches at 11 bases. The material sequenced was peripheral blood. This receptor was taken from a woman aged 45-65 years with COVID-19, enrolled during active disease. CDR3 nucleotide sequence: TGTGCCAGCAGCCAAGGGACAGGGGGCATCACTGAAGCTTTCTTT. As protein: CASSQGTGGITEAFF.